This T cell receptor beta chain was found in a study of vaccination and CD4 T cells after COVID-19 (dated by TCRdb to the early 2020s). With regard to the full study: Convalescent patients had a positive SARS-CoV-2 result on nasal swab PCR, and of these patients, nine had mild disease and one had severe disease. Six males and four females were included in the convalescent cohort, with two Hispanic individuals, seven Caucasians, two Asians and one multiracial person represented. Each participant got two doses of either the Pfizer-BioNTech BNT162b2 vaccine (n=8) or the Moderna mRNA-1273 vaccine (n=2). Post-COVID blood samples were collected from convalescent patients a median of roughly 100 days after diagnosis, with a range of about 30 to 161 days. Post-vaccine blood samples were obtained a median of about 72 days after the second vaccine dose, with a range of roughly 13 to 250 days. Overlapping spike peptide pools from SARS-CoV-2 and from the common cold coronaviruses HCoV-NL63, HCoV-OC43 and HCoV-229E were used as culture stimuli. Control cultures used a CEFX viral epitope pool as positive control, an HIV-1 Nef peptide pool as negative control, or no peptide. In around ten COVID-19 convalescent patients and several infection-naive healthy vaccine recipients, the spike-specific CD4+ TCR repertoire before mRNA vaccination was compared with the repertoire after mRNA vaccination.

CDR1 and CDR2 (SGHVS, FNYEAQ) derive from the germline V gene. The cysteine opens and the phenylalanine closes a CDR3 of 18 amino acids. The retained sequence is limited to the CDR3, 54 bases, with the frame set at the first base. V loses 4 bases of germline sequence and J loses 3 bases, and the interval between the two ends is 24 bases. With regard to this clonotype: Its cognate antigen has yet to be identified. No much larger clone exists at a distance of one base, and base qualities are not known.

Overall study results and their limits: In convalescent patients, a median around 85% of post-vaccine SARS-CoV-2-reactive clones were detected only after vaccination, and vaccine-specific priming was suggested by this finding. The median count of SARS-CoV-2-reactive clonotypes went up from around 21 after infection to 35 to 40 after vaccination, although the change was not significant. In convalescent patients, nearly all vaccine-specific clones (304 of 307) were found to be mono-reactive for SARS-CoV-2 spike rather than cross-reactive with common cold coronaviruses. The number of convalescent patients in the study was relatively small, and the study did not examine early timepoints following natural infection.

In the paper's terms, the treatment or condition label means: approximately 10-day PBMC culture with coronavirus spike peptide pools or control peptides (ViraFEST assay). The study used the ViraFEST assay, which expanded antigen-specific T cells with peptide pools and then identified expanded clonotypes by TCR sequencing. The convalescent patients' positive SARS-CoV-2 PCR tests fell between March and December 2020, which was before the Alpha, Beta and Delta variants emerged in the United States. PBMCs were cultured at around 2 million per well in IMDM supplemented with about 5% human AB serum and around 10 IU/ml IL-2, with 10 ug/ml peptide pools added. On days 3 and 7, half of the culture medium was replaced with fresh IL-2-containing medium. Once the cells had been in culture for ten to eleven days, the EasySep CD4+ T cell isolation kit was used to isolate CD4+ T cells by negative selection. Ficoll-Paque Plus gradient centrifugation was used to isolate PBMCs from whole blood, and the isolated PBMCs were then either used fresh or cryopreserved at -140C. Triplicate wells were generally used for each culture condition.

The method behind the library was PCR. DNA from cultured CD4+ T cells was subjected to TCR sequencing with the Oncomine TCR Beta short-read assay at the Johns Hopkins FTIC core. The QIAamp micro DNA kit was used to extract genomic DNA from the cultured CD4+ T cells. Oncomine TCR Beta libraries from cultured CD4+ T cells were pooled with unique dual indexes and sequenced on an Illumina iSeq 100. In the paper's pipeline: Non-productive sequences were removed, and CDR3s that did not start with C, did not end with F or W, or were shorter than 7 amino acids were discarded. The MANAFEST web application was used to identify antigen-specific clonotypes by comparing peptide-stimulated wells against reference wells and other culture wells. Positive clones required FDR below 0.05, an odds ratio above 5, and productive frequency above 0.1% in at least two of three replicate wells. A clonotype counted as cross-reactive if it showed significant expansion both in the SARS-CoV-2 spike wells and in at least one common cold coronavirus spike condition. Using R version 3.6.1, CDR3 homology was evaluated through Levenshtein distances (stringdist) along with unrooted phylogenetic trees (ape). Using fastp at Q25 and MiXCR, TCRdb reprocessed the public reads and kept productive beta chains. Rows are unified per CDR3 protein, each entry keeping the most common DNA and genes. The V and J calls, along with clone size, are taken from TCRdb and not from the paper's own processing. In all, the sample holds 4,500 to 5,000 distinct CDR3 sequences, and approximately 73% of those were seen once. Roughly 49% of the sample is held by the ten biggest clonotypes.

The sequence derives from a human donor who had recovered from COVID-19. The chain employs TRBV7-6 and TRBJ1-1; TRBD1 is a possible D gene, resting on 6 matching bases. Sample: CD4+ T cells from blood, cultured in vitro. The CDR3 reads CASSSMGSPTRTDTEAFF. The base sequence is TGTGCCAGCAGCTCTATGGGCTCCCCGACTAGGACAGACACTGAAGCTTTCTTT. Joined to the reference TRBV7-6 and TRBJ1-1 proteins, this CDR3 gives the full variable domain: GAGVSQSPRYKVTKRGQDVALRCDPISGHVSLYWYRQALGQGPEFLTYFNYEAQQDKSGLPNDRFSAERPEGSISTLTIQRTEQRDSAMYRCASSSMGSPTRTDTEAFFGQGTRLTVV.